This T cell receptor (beta chain) was identified in a study of OX40 agonist ivuxolimab in advanced cancers. Study at large: The study treated patients with ivuxolimab, an agonistic anti-OX40 (CD134) antibody. Enrolled patients in dose escalation had cancers that were hepatocellular carcinoma, melanoma, renal cell or head and neck cancer.

Assay used: immunoSEQ multiplex PCR; TCRdb lists only in-frame clones, some missing. The sample lists some 49,000 clones; about 88% were seen once. In regard to this clone: Its specificity is not known.

Broader study findings: Among some nonresponders, normalized T-cell clonal expansion was also low. Expanded peripheral T-cell antigen specificity went undetermined.

The input for sequencing was CD4+ or CD8+ T cells sorted from blood, taken in a trial of the OX40 agonist ivuxolimab. The TCR comes from an adult with an advanced solid tumor such as melanoma, head and neck, liver or kidney cancer.

The CDR3 is CASSLSVSSGGHEQYF. The CDR3 coding sequence is TGTGCCAGCAGCTTAAGTGTGTCTAGCGGGGGGCACGAGCAGTACTTC. V and J are TRBV7-2 and TRBJ2-7; 11 bases align to TRBD2. Germline V gene lookup returns CDR1 SGHTA and CDR2 FQGNSA. J lost 5 bases, V lost 2 bases, and 8 bases had no gene match. This CDR3 spans 16 amino acids.